Below, one T cell receptor beta chain is given with its context. This clonotype was recorded many times. The specificity of this receptor is unknown. Per-nucleotide qualities are absent, and no much larger clonotype sits a single base away. The library was prepared using RT-PCR. Sequencing used an Illumina MiSeq. The public reads were quality trimmed at Q25 with fastp and then assembled into clones with MiXCR by TCRdb, keeping productive beta chains. Rows are unified per CDR3 protein, each entry keeping the most common DNA and genes. In all, the sample holds approximately 720,000 distinct CDR3 sequences, and 13% to 15% of those were seen once. The ten largest clones capture 3.6% of the sample. This entry comes from a study (dated by TCRdb to 2016 to 2017). CDR1 and CDR2 are read off the germline V gene as LGHNA and YNFKEQ. Reading from cysteine to phenylalanine, the CDR3 counts 16 amino acids. Solely the CDR3 DNA is kept, with 48 bases framed from the first base. Deletion took 0 bases off V and 0 bases off J, with a span of 9 bases between the germline ends.

The receptor's source is a female donor in good health, serving as a healthy control. Material for sequencing was memory CD4+ T cells from blood. The chain is assembled from TRBV4-2 and TRBJ1-3; the D segment could be TRBD1, given 5 matching bases. The DNA sequence is given as TGTGCCAGCAGCCAAGAGGGGACGGGCTCTGGAAACACCATATATTTT. Protein translation: CASSQEGTGSGNTIYF.